These T cell receptor beta chains were read from a single sample in a study of shared clonotypes between healthy human individuals. Profiling relied on immunoSEQ multiplex PCR, and the TCRdb table lists in-frame clones only, not all of them. The top ten clones hold less than 0.25% of a sample with hundreds of thousands of clones, about 97% of them seen once. The sequenced material came from naive CD8+ T cells sorted from blood. These receptors were obtained from a man younger than 45 in good health. Both conserved end residues are part of each CDR3. Fields, in order: V gene, D gene, CDR3 length, clone size, J gene, CDR3 DNA, CDR3 protein. The D gene is left open where the match is weak. Expanded clones get a size class; other rows say once, few or many, or leave the size out.

TRBV7-9,.,12,.,TRBJ2-1,TGTGCCAGCAGGCCCAGTAGCGATGAGCAGTTCTTC,CASRPSSDEQFF
TRBV5-6,.,18,.,TRBJ1-3,TGTGCCAGCACAGCTGGATCAGGGGATGTACCTCCTGGAAACACCATATATTTT,CASTAGSGDVPPGNTIYF
TRBV7-9,.,16,.,TRBJ1-5,TGTGCCAGCAGCTTAGCAAGGTCCCATAGCAATCAGCCCCAGCATTTT,CASSLARSHSNQPQHF
TRBV6-1,TRBD2,16,.,TRBJ2-2,TGTGCCAGCAGTGTCCTAGCGGGAAGAAGAACCGGGGAGCTGTTTTTT,CASSVLAGRRTGELFF
TRBV7-8,.,13,once,TRBJ2-1,TGTGCCAGCAGCTCAGTGAACTACAATGAGCAGTTCTTC,CASSSVNYNEQFF
TRBV11-2,TRBD2,13,.,TRBJ2-3,TGTGCCAGCAGCTCCCAGCCCGCTAGCGGGCCCCGTTTT,CASSSQPASGPRF
TRBV7-9,TRBD2,15,.,TRBJ2-7,TGTGCCAGCAGCTCCACAACTAGCGGGAGCCACGAGCAGTACTTC,CASSSTTSGSHEQYF
TRBV4-1,.,15,.,TRBJ2-5,TGCGCCAGCAGCCCTGGTGACGATCAAAAAGAGACCCAGTACTTC,CASSPGDDQKETQYF
TRBV27,.,13,.,TRBJ2-7,TGTGCCGTTGGCGGGTATATTTCCTACGAGCAGTACTTC,CAVGGYISYEQYF
TRBV11-2,.,15,.,TRBJ2-7,TGTGCCAGCAGCTTAGAGTGGGGGGAAGGCTACGAGCAGTACTTC,CASSLEWGEGYEQYF
TRBV29-1,.,15,.,TRBJ2-1,TGCAGCGTTGAAGAGGGACGGAGCTCCTACAATGAGCAGTTCTTC,CSVEEGRSSYNEQFF
TRBV7-9,.,15,.,TRBJ2-1,TGTGCCAGCAGCTTCGCCGACCGCACCTACAATGAGCAGTTCTTC,CASSFADRTYNEQFF
TRBV27,TRBD1,16,.,TRBJ1-2,TGTGCCAGCAGGCTTACTGGACAGGGGGCTGTCGGCGGCTACACCTTC,CASRLTGQGAVGGYTF
TRBV19,TRBD2,16,.,TRBJ2-2,TGTGCCAGTAGTAGCTTAGCGGGAGGGTACACCGGGGAGCTGTTTTTT,CASSSLAGGYTGELFF
TRBV5-6,.,14,.,TRBJ2-7,TGTGCCAGCAGCTTTCAGAACGGCCCCTACGAGCAGTACTTC,CASSFQNGPYEQYF
TRBV7-8,.,15,.,TRBJ2-7,TGTGCCAGCAGCTTAATTGGAGGGGGCGGCTACGAGCAGTACTTC,CASSLIGGGGYEQYF
TRBV7-9,TRBD2,14,.,TRBJ2-4,TGTGCCAGCAGCTCGCCGTTAGCGGGATACATTCAGTACTTC,CASSSPLAGYIQYF
TRBV9,.,13,.,TRBJ1-2,TGTGCCAGCAGCCCGGGACGTGCCTATGGCTACACCTTC,CASSPGRAYGYTF